What follows is one T cell receptor (beta chain) and its context. Its antigen specificity is not known. Qualities for individual bases were not recorded, and no much larger clone is one base off. The germline V and J ends show losses of 5 bases and 0 bases respectively, and no gene match explains 10 bases of the junction. Spanning cysteine to phenylalanine, the CDR3 consists of 16 amino acids. The DNA shown is the 48-base CDR3, in frame from base 1. From the germline V gene (reference sequence), CDR1 is PRHDT and CDR2 is FYEKMQ. Enrolling through a virtual design, the prospective study's participants ranged in age from roughly 18 to 90 years and lived across roughly 23 United States geographic areas. In the prospective study, participants were assigned to cohorts based on the clinical history participants reported in a screening survey and a study questionnaire. Recovered participants in ImmuneRACE Cohort 3 were defined as having two consecutive negative NP/OP PCR tests, clearance from a healthcare professional, or resolution of symptoms. In the prospective study, whole blood, serum and a nasopharyngeal or oropharyngeal swab were collected from each participant by mobile phlebotomists. Participants in the prospective study had the option to provide additional blood draws and questionnaires over a roughly two-month period. Blood samples from the prospective study were shipped frozen or at room temperature prior to DNA extraction.

This entry comes from a study of blood T cell repertoires in COVID-19 (dated by TCRdb to the early 2020s). Turning to the overall study: The collaborator samples originated in the United States, Italy and Spain and spanned the acute and convalescent phases of COVID-19. The dataset comprised deeply sampled blood TCRbeta repertoires from subjects exposed to, actively infected with, or recovered from COVID-19. Sample metadata almost always included a de-identified subject ID, COVID-19 status, age in years and sex. The prospective study material was composed of cDNA or gDNA derived from T cells, B-cell-depleted T cells, or PBMCs. The repertoires were released in a freely available public database meant as a resource for research on the immune response to SARS-CoV-2. Samples came from the ongoing ImmuneRACE study (first 160 participants) plus 1,254 subjects from 6 global collaborators. HLA class I and class II types, where available, came from metadata supplied by the sample provider rather than from assay-based typing. The full study reports these points: How much clinical and demographic metadata was included differed by source and by participant, and the metadata was provided uncurated.

TCRbeta CDR3 regions were amplified from genomic DNA by means of the immunoSEQ Assay, a bias-controlled multiplex PCR. As for the original processing: Within the assay, amplification of reference gene primers was used to estimate how many nucleated cells each sample contained. Sequence reads were collapsed and filtered to measure the absolute abundance of every unique TCRbeta CDR3 rearrangement. Productive Simpson clonality was computed per sample as the square root of Simpson's diversity index over productive rearrangements. The clones in this table, taken by TCRdb from immuneACCESS, are in-frame only. Not every clone is retained; where verified, under half of the shortfall comes from an unresolved V gene, and the cause of the rest is unknown. The DNA was the basis for D and trimming; V, J and clone size are from that table. Across this sample there are 350,000 to 400,000 clones, with 88% seen only once. 0.9% to 1.5% of the sample belongs to the ten largest clones.

This receptor chain uses TRBV13 and TRBJ2-7, with TRBD1 matching 7 junction bases. This TCR was recovered from a woman between 18 and 29 years old who had recovered from COVID-19. The sequenced material came from PBMCs or T cells enriched from blood (not recorded which). The CDR3 region reads CASSPTRTGSSYEQYF. The nucleotide sequence is given as TGTGCCAGCAGCCCAACAAGGACAGGAAGCTCCTACGAGCAGTACTTC.